This TCR beta chain was retrieved from a study of early T cells in non-severe SARS-CoV-2 infection. Overall study results and limits: Comparison of clonotypes with VDJdb favored anti-spike CD8 responses while missing private and CD4 specificities.

Unique molecular identifiers tagged individual cDNA molecules. TCRdb reprocessed the 5' RACE reads via MiXCR and lists one record per CDR3 protein. The sample contains 70,000 to 85,000 distinct CDR3 sequences, around an eighth of which appear only once. The CDR3 runs 12 residues. The germline V gene encodes CDR1 SGHTA and CDR2 FQGNSA. Trimming removed 5 bases from V and 5 bases from J, with 10 bases in between. This clonotype showed up many times. Its antigen is currently unknown. Material for sequencing was whole blood. The V gene is TRBV7-2, the J gene TRBJ2-7, with a tentative D call TRBD1 (5 bases). The sequence derives from an adult who was a healthcare worker with PCR-confirmed SARS-CoV-2 infection or an uninfected control (not recorded which). The CDR3 loop reads CASSTPGNEQYF. Here the CDR3 DNA reads TGTGCCAGCAGCACACCAGGGAACGAGCAGTACTTC.